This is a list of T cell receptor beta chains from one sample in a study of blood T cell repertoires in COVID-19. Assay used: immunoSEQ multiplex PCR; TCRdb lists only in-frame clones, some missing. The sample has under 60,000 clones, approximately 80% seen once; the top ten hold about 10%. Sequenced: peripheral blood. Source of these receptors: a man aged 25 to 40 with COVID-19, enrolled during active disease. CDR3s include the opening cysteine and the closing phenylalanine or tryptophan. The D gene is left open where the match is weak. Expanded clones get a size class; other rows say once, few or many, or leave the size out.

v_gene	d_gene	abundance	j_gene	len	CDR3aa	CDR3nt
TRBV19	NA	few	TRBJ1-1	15	CASSMGPGYTGEAFF	TGTGCCAGTAGTATGGGTCCGGGGTATACGGGTGAAGCTTTCTTT
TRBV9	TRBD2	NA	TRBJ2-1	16	CASSVEPSGGYNEQFF	TGTGCCAGCAGCGTAGAGCCTAGCGGGGGCTACAATGAGCAGTTCTTC
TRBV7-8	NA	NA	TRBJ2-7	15	CASSSQGGPSYEQYF	TGTGCCAGCAGCTCTCAGGGGGGCCCCTCCTACGAGCAGTACTTC
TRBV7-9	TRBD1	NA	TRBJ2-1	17	CASSSDLWDRGLYEQFF	TGTGCCAGCAGCTCAGATCTCTGGGACAGGGGATTGTATGAGCAGTTCTTC
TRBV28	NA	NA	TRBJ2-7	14	CASSTERSSYEQYF	TGTGCCAGCAGTACCGAGCGGTCGTCCTACGAGCAGTACTTC
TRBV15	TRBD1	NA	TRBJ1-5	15	CATSRVGTGNQPQHF	TGTGCCACCAGCAGAGTAGGGACAGGGAATCAGCCCCAGCATTTT
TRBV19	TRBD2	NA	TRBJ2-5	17	CASSLGLAGAGQETQYF	TGTGCCAGTAGCCTTGGACTAGCGGGAGCGGGGCAAGAGACCCAGTACTTC
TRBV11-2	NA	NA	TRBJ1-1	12	CASSLSQGRAFF	TGTGCCAGCAGCTTATCACAGGGTAGGGCTTTCTTT
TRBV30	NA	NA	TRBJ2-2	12	CAWSVGAGELFF	TGTGCCTGGAGTGTCGGAGCCGGGGAGCTGTTTTTT
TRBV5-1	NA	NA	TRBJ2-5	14	CASSLQDLPQTQYF	TGCGCCAGCAGTCTACAGGATCTACCCCAGACCCAGTACTTC
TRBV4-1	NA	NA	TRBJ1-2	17	CASSQGIGQDTNYGYTF	TGCGCCAGCAGCCAAGGAATCGGGCAGGACACTAACTATGGCTACACCTTC
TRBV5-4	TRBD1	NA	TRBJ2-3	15	CASSLGQGVGDTQYF	TGTGCCAGCAGCTTGGGCCAGGGGGTGGGAGATACGCAGTATTTT
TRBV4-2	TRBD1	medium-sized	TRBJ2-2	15	CASSHGTGGVGELFF	TGTGCCAGCAGCCATGGGACAGGGGGCGTCGGGGAGCTGTTTTTT
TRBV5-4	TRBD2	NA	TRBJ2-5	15	CASSLIGTTGSTQYF	TGTGCCAGCAGCCTTATCGGGACTACCGGATCTACCCAGTACTTC
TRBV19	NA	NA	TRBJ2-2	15	CATNRDILGTGELFF	TGTGCCACCAATCGGGACATCCTAGGGACCGGGGAGCTGTTTTTT
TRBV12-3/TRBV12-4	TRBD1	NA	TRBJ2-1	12	CASSIYGQGQFF	TGTGCCAGCAGTATATATGGACAGGGGCAGTTCTTC
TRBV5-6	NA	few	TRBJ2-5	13	CASTLTIQETQYF	TGTGCCAGCACCCTGACTATCCAAGAGACCCAGTACTTC
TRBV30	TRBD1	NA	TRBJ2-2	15	CACPEGDRGTGELFF	TGTGCCTGCCCCGAAGGGGACAGAGGCACCGGGGAGCTGTTTTTT
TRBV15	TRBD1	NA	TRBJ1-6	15	CATSSLDRGNSPLHF	TGTGCCACCAGCAGCCTTGACAGGGGCAATTCACCCCTCCACTTT
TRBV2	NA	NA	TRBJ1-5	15	CASRPEKVSNQPQHF	TGTGCCAGCAGGCCCGAGAAAGTTAGCAATCAGCCCCAGCATTTT
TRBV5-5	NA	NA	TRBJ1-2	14	CASSLQGPNYGYTF	TGTGCCAGCAGCTTACAGGGACCTAACTATGGCTACACCTTC
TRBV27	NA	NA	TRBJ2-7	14	CASTDIFGSYEQYF	TGTGCCAGCACCGACATTTTTGGGTCCTACGAGCAGTACTTC
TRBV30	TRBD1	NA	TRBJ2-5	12	CAADRVGETQYF	TGTGCGGCGGACAGGGTGGGAGAGACCCAGTACTTC
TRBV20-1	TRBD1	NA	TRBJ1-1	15	CSASSAGTGGSEAFF	TGCAGTGCTAGTTCTGCCGGGACAGGGGGCTCTGAAGCTTTCTTT